What follows is one TCR beta chain and its context. This sample was taken from a study of technical replicates of blood from a handful of donors. Generated by immunoSEQ multiplex PCR, the TCRdb table keeps only in-frame clones and is missing some. The sample lists tens of thousands of clones, 95% to 98% seen once, with 0.25% to 0.35% in the top ten. The V segment lost 2 bases and the J segment 4 bases; nucleotides outside the gene matches: 7. CDR1 and CDR2 (germline): WNHNN, SYGVQD (reference sequence). The CDR3 contains 17 residues. The sequence derives from a human donor in good health. The chain joins TRBV10-1 to TRBJ2-2, with TRBD2 matching 10 bases. The specimen was T cells isolated from PBMCs. CDR3 region: CASSENVAGGCTGELFF. CDR3 bases: TGCGCCAGCAGTGAGAACGTAGCGGGGGGTTGCACCGGGGAGCTGTTTTTT.